The clone carrying this T cell receptor (beta chain) has a handful of counts. The germline gives CDR1 DFQATT, CDR2 SNEGSKA (reference sequence). Trimming stripped 3 bases from V and 2 bases from J, with 10 bases between. This CDR3 region has 14 residues. This entry belongs to a study of blood T cells in healthy people across ages. A second 7 to 11 cycle PCR used barcoded and J-beta primers. Tags on each cDNA molecule came from a template-switch adaptor with 12 random nucleotides. Via MiXCR, TCRdb re-called the 5' RACE reads, giving one row per CDR3 protein. Of 1,800,000 or so distinct CDR3 sequences in the sample, more than 35% were seen once.

V usage is TRBV20-1 and J usage is TRBJ2-2, with D perhaps TRBD2 (6 bases). The sequenced sample consisted of blood. The receptor was derived from a human donor in good health. In DNA form, the CDR3 reads TGCAGTGCTAGGTTCGCGGGAAACACCGGGGAGCTGTTTTTT. This codes for CSARFAGNTGELFF.